These 10 T cell receptor beta chains were all obtained from the same sample, sequenced in a study of cytomegalovirus exposure and HLA in healthy donors. Researchers ran the PCR with 60 Vbeta and 13 Jbeta primers. Assay: immunoSEQ multiplex PCR; the TCRdb copy retains only in-frame clones and omits some. The table includes more than 85,000 clones, about 86% detected once. Sequenced material: PBMCs. The receptors were sampled from a woman between 25 and 40 years old in good health and CMV-seronegative.

The V gene is TRBV4-3, the J gene TRBJ2-6, with D tentatively TRBD2 (5 bases). From germline, CDR1 is LGHNA and CDR2 YSLEER. The V end was cut by 0 bases, the J end by 3 bases, with 18 bases between. This CDR3 region has 19 residues. The CDR3 region has the DNA TGCGCCAGCAGCCAAGATTGGGGAGAAACTCTAAATGGGGCCAACGTCCTGACTTTC. Encoded protein: CASSQDWGETLNGANVLTF.

Note on this clone: The same CDR3 arises from other DNA sequences in this sample as well. V and J are TRBV18 and TRBJ2-7; no clear D gene. Germline CDR1 KGHSH, CDR2 LQKENI. The CDR3 contains 12 residues. V dropped 2 bases and J dropped 4 bases, with 6 bases sitting between them. CDR3 sequence (DNA): TGTGCCAGCTCACCAAACGGTTACGAGCAGTACTTC. It codes for CASSPNGYEQYF. Supplemented by reference TRBV18 and TRBJ2-7, the full variable domain reads NAGVMQNPRHLVRRRGQEARLRCSPMKGHSHVYWYRQLPEEGLKFMVYLQKENIIDESGMPKERFSAEFPKEGPSILRIQQVVRGDSAAYFCASSPNGYEQYFGPGTRLTVT.

This clone has just a few counts. The chain combines TRBV5-4 with TRBJ2-3; 13 nucleotides match TRBD2. This CDR3 has 16 residues. V was pared by 9 bases and J by 13 bases, with 20 bases of the junction left unmatched. Looked up from germline, CDR1 is SGHNT and CDR2 is YYREEE (reference sequence). CDR3 DNA sequence: TGTGCCACCCAGAAAGGGACTAGCGGGGCCTCTCCGCAAGAGTATTTT. It codes for CATQKGTSGASPQEYF.

The V gene is TRBV6-5, the J gene TRBJ1-2; weak D call: TRBD1 (5 bases). From germline, CDR1 is MNHEY and CDR2 SVGAGI. This CDR3 has 14 residues. Trimming removed 0 bases from V and 2 bases from J, with 7 bases in between. The CDR3 here is CASSYSAGNYGYTF. The CDR3 DNA follows: TGTGCCAGCAGTTACTCGGCAGGGAACTATGGCTACACCTTC.

The genes are TRBV28 and TRBJ1-3; D is undetermined. Between the trimmed V and J ends, which lost 3 bases and 0 bases, there was a span of 6 bases. The CDR3 has 14 residues. The germline gives CDR1 MDHEN, CDR2 SYDVKM. The CDR3: CASSFQNSGNTIYF. CDR3 sequence (DNA): TGTGCCAGCAGTTTTCAGAACTCTGGAAACACCATATATTTT.

V usage is TRBV30 and J usage is TRBJ2-7; D gene ambiguous. Germline V gene lookup returns CDR1 GTSNPN and CDR2 SVGIG (reference sequence). Trimming cost V 0 bases and J 3 bases, with 9 bases left between them. This CDR3 is built from 13 residues. CDR3 nucleotides: TGTGCCTGGAGTGTATCTCCTAGCTACGAGCAGTACTTC. The encoded protein is CAWSVSPSYEQYF.

The V gene is TRBV28, the J gene TRBJ2-6, with D hard to call. CDR3 length: 14 residues. The germline V gene encodes CDR1 MDHEN and CDR2 SYDVKM. V gave up 8 bases and J gave up 0 bases, with 8 bases separating them. The CDR3 here is CASRDSSGANVLTF. In nucleotides, the CDR3 is TGTGCCAGCCGTGACTCCTCTGGGGCCAACGTCCTGACTTTC.

Concerning this clone itself: Other DNA sequences of this sample code for an identical CDR3. The V call is TRBV27, the J call TRBJ2-7; 11 bases are shared with TRBD2. The CDR3 runs 15 residues. Germline CDR1 and CDR2: MNHEY and SMNVEV (reference sequence). V was clipped by 4 bases and J by 5 bases; unmatched bases: 7. In DNA form, the CDR3 reads TGTGCCAGCAGTTCAATGACTAGCGGGGTGAACGAGCAGTACTTC. The encoded protein is CASSSMTSGVNEQYF.

Remarks on this clone: The DNA is omitted, as the CDR3 cannot be located on it reliably, and the CDR3 follows TCRdb's listing. This chain links TRBV27 with TRBJ2-1; TRBD2 is the table's D call, not checked against the DNA. The germline V gene has CDR1 MNHEY and CDR2 SMNVEV (reference sequence). Termini included, the CDR3 measures 13 amino acids. CDR3 protein: CASSFVGAGAKFF.

The J gene is TRBJ2-2, the V gene TRBV7-3; D possibly corresponds to TRBD1 (5 bases). CDR3 length: 16 residues. Germline V CDR1 and CDR2: SGHTA, FQGTGA. Trimming cost V 1 base and J 1 base, with 10 bases left between them. CDR3 sequence reads: CASSLIRQRNTGELFF. CDR3 nucleotides: TGTGCCAGCAGCTTAATTCGACAGAGGAACACCGGGGAGCTGTTTTTT.